This T cell receptor beta chain was profiled in a study of T cell repertoires in cytomegalovirus infection. Study-wide findings and caveats: CMV-specific TCR beta clonotypes restricted by HLA-C dominated the ex vivo response.

The CDR3 extends over 15 amino acids. V was cut by 1 base and J by 1 base, with 10 bases left in between. Germline V gene data show CDR1 as LGHNA and CDR2 as YNFKEQ. Turning to this clonotype: Its antigen remains unknown.

TCRdb reprocessed the reads with MiXCR, giving one entry per CDR3 protein. The sample consists of hundreds of thousands of distinct CDR3 sequences, about a sixth of them appearing once. J is TRBJ1-1 and V is TRBV4-2, with D hard to call. What was sequenced was PBMCs. This receptor was identified in a human donor in good health (CMV status not recorded). Some clones in this sample may be carry-over from other donors' samples. The CDR3 protein is CASSQVFQTNTEAFF. The CDR3 DNA follows: TGTGCCAGCAGCCAAGTGTTCCAGACGAACACTGAAGCTTTCTTT.